What follows describes a single TCR beta chain. Its antigen remains unidentified. The sample belongs to a study of blood T cells in healthy people across ages. Whole-study results and caveats: Both naive CD4+ cell counts and diversity were greater in long-lived donors than in aged donors.

The authors ran a second PCR of 7 to 11 cycles using a sample-barcoded 5' primer and a J-beta primer mix. Each CDR3 protein is one row after TCRdb ran MiXCR on the 5' RACE reads. Of under 1 million distinct CDR3 sequences in the sample, under 55% were seen once. Each donor supplied about 9.6 milliliters of peripheral blood. Germline CDR1 SEHNR, CDR2 FQNEAQ (reference sequence). The CDR3 consists of 14 residues. V was pared by 6 bases and J by 13 bases, with 19 bases between. The receptor was isolated from a man between 60 and 70 years old in good health. J is TRBJ1-6 and V is TRBV7-9, with unresolved D. The material sequenced was blood. The CDR3 region has the DNA TGTGCCAGCAGGCTGGCCCAGGAAGTTTCGCCCCTCCACTTT. Protein sequence: CASRLAQEVSPLHF.